Below, 30 T cell receptor beta chains from the same sample are listed, as sequenced in a study of blood T cell repertoires in COVID-19 (dated by TCRdb to 2020 to 2021). Libraries were built with the immunoSEQ multiplex PCR assay. The source is immuneACCESS, and TCRdb retained only in-frame sequences with V and J called. Part of the clones is not carried over; for the studies checked, unresolved V genes explain less than half of this, and the remainder is unexplained. The sample has 250,000 to 300,000 clones on record, roughly 90% of them singletons. The ten top clones hold 12% of the sample. The sequenced sample consisted of peripheral blood. These receptors were taken from a woman in her sixties or seventies with acute or convalescent COVID-19.

The chain is built from TRBV19 and TRBJ1-1, with 7 bases identical to TRBD1. Germline CDR1 reads LNHDA; CDR2 reads SQIVND (reference sequence). V gave up 1 base and J gave up 2 bases; unmatched junction bases: 4. The CDR3 is made up of 15 amino acids. Written as DNA, the CDR3 is TGTGCCAGTAGTATAGCGGACAGGCTCAACACTGAAGCTTTCTTT. This encodes CASSIADRLNTEAFF.

This clone was seen a few times. The chain carries TRBV6-5 and TRBJ2-3, with D perhaps TRBD1 (5 bases). Germline V gene sequence: CDR1 MNHEY, CDR2 SVGAGI. V lost 8 bases and J 5 bases, leaving 5 bases between the germline ends. The CDR3 is made up of 10 amino acids. The CDR3 DNA is TGTGCCAGCGGACAAGATACGCAGTATTTT. Translating gives CASGQDTQYF.

On this clone: Other DNA sequences of this sample code for an identical CDR3. The chain couples TRBV5-4 to TRBJ2-7; D is possibly TRBD1 (7 bases). V was cut by 9 bases and J by 4 bases, with 26 bases left in between. The CDR3 extends over 16 amino acids. Germline-derived CDR1 and CDR2 are SGHNT and YYREEE (reference sequence). In DNA, the CDR3 is TGTGCCATAGCATACAGGGGACTGGGGGATCTTTACGAGCAGTACTTC. It yields the protein CAIAYRGLGDLYEQYF.

This clone was counted a single time. J is TRBJ2-7 and V is TRBV9; 9 bases line up with TRBD1. CDR1 and CDR2 from the germline V gene are SGDLS and YYNGEE. The V gene end was trimmed by 4 bases and the J gene end by 1 base; junction bases not matched to a gene: 6. This CDR3 region has 15 residues. The CDR3 region has the DNA TGTGCCAGCAGCCGCGGGACAGGGCTTTCCTACGAGCAGTACTTC. It yields the protein CASSRGTGLSYEQYF.

This clone was recorded only once. The rearrangement links TRBV7-2 to TRBJ1-5; D ambiguous. The ends were cut back, 0 bases at V and 4 bases at J, with 10 bases in the middle. This CDR3 region has 15 residues. Germline lookup yields CDR1 SGHTA and CDR2 FQGNSA. The CDR3 here is CASSLALQPNQPQHF. The DNA for the CDR3 is TGTGCCAGCAGCTTAGCGCTACAGCCTAATCAGCCCCAGCATTTT. Together with reference TRBV7-2 and TRBJ1-5, the CDR3 gives the full variable domain: GAGVSQSPSNKVTEKGKDVELRCDPISGHTALYWYRQSLGQGLEFLIYFQGNSAPDKSGLPSDRFSAERTGGSVSTLTIQRTQQEDSAVYLCASSLALQPNQPQHFGDGTRLSIL.

The CDR3 DNA reads TGTGCCAGCAGTCCCCCGGGCGGGGAGCTGTTTTTT. Translating it yields CASSPPGGELFF. The chain uses TRBV28 and TRBJ2-2; D gene ambiguous. The germline gives CDR1 MDHEN, CDR2 SYDVKM. Trimming left V 5 bases short and J 7 bases short, with 8 bases between. The CDR3 runs to 12 residues.

The V call is TRBV9, the J call TRBJ1-4; 7 bases are a match to TRBD1. J lost 8 bases, V lost 4 bases, and 11 bases had no gene match. The germline V gene has CDR1 SGDLS and CDR2 YYNGEE. This CDR3 spans 15 amino acids. The CDR3 reads CASSIGTAEGEKLFF. CDR3 sequence (DNA): TGTGCCAGCAGCATCGGGACAGCTGAGGGAGAAAAACTGTTTTTT. Together with reference TRBV9 and TRBJ1-4, the CDR3 gives the full variable domain: DSGVTQTPKHLITATGQRVTLRCSPRSGDLSVYWYQQSLDQGLQFLIQYYNGEERAKGNILERFSAQQFPDLHSELNLSSLELGDSALYFCASSIGTAEGEKLFFGSGTQLSVL.

The chain couples TRBV24-1 to TRBJ2-5, with D perhaps TRBD2 (5 bases). Trimming removed 4 bases from V and 1 base from J, with 15 bases in between. CDR3 length equals 16 residues. CDR1 is KGHDR and CDR2 is SFDVKD in the germline V gene. In nucleotides, the CDR3 is TGTGCCACCAGTGACCCTCTTCAAGGACTCCAAGAGACCCAGTACTTC. Protein: CATSDPLQGLQETQYF.

The chain carries TRBV5-1 and TRBJ1-6; D is perhaps TRBD1 (5 bases). The ends were cut back, 2 bases at V and 0 bases at J, with 9 bases in the middle. The CDR3 has 16 amino acids. CDR1 is SGHRS and CDR2 is YFSETQ in the germline V gene. This chain's CDR3 is CASSLGDSSYNSPLHF. The CDR3, as DNA: TGCGCCAGCAGCTTAGGGGATAGCTCCTATAATTCACCCCTCCACTTT.

This clone was found once. The genes are TRBV7-9 and TRBJ2-4; 10 bases map to TRBD2. V lost 5 bases and J lost 2; bases outside the gene matches: 9. CDR1 and CDR2 (germline): SEHNR, FQNEAQ (reference sequence). This CDR3 region has 17 residues. The CDR3 reads CASSIKREGWTKNIQYF. CDR3 DNA: TGTGCCAGCAGCATAAAGCGGGAGGGCTGGACCAAAAACATTCAGTACTTC.

The chain uses TRBV6-1 and TRBJ2-2; 8 bases map to TRBD1. After removal of 5 bases from V and 13 bases from J, the junction contained 3 bases not matched to a gene. The germline V gene encodes CDR1 MNHNS and CDR2 SASEGT. The CDR3 loop spans 11 amino acids. CDR3 amino acids: CASSTGTGLFF. The DNA for the CDR3 is TGTGCCAGCAGTACCGGGACAGGGCTGTTTTTT.

The chain is built from TRBV5-1 and TRBJ2-1; D not resolved. The V end lost 3 bases, the J end lost 5 bases, and 9 bases lay between the germline ends. The CDR3 covers 13 residues. Germline lookup yields CDR1 SGHRS and CDR2 YFSETQ. The CDR3 DNA reads as TGCGCCAGCAGCTACAATCTAGACAATGAGCAGTTCTTC. Translated, it gives CASSYNLDNEQFF.

The rearrangement joins TRBV27 to TRBJ2-1; D might be TRBD1 (5 bases). Trimming stripped 3 bases from V and 7 bases from J, with 10 bases between. CDR1 and CDR2 from the germline V gene are MNHEY and SMNVEV (reference sequence). The CDR3 spans 13 residues. This chain's CDR3 is CASSFRGSNEQFF. The CDR3 DNA follows: TGTGCCAGCAGTTTTAGGGGTAGTAATGAGCAGTTCTTC.

The chain recombines TRBV5-4 with TRBJ1-2; 7 bases line up with TRBD1. Germline V lookup: CDR1 SGHNT, CDR2 YYREEE (reference sequence). The V segment lost 1 base and the J segment 5 bases; nucleotides outside the gene matches: 5. The CDR3 length is 14 residues. The CDR3 sequence is CASSLTGVEYGYTF. CDR3 DNA sequence: TGTGCCAGCAGCTTGACAGGGGTCGAATATGGCTACACCTTC.

The V gene is TRBV7-9, the J gene TRBJ1-3; no firm D call. CDR1 and CDR2 from the germline V gene are SEHNR and FQNEAQ (reference sequence). The CDR3 length is 13 residues. V was cut by 5 bases and J by 12 bases, with 17 bases left in between. CDR3 nucleotide sequence: TGTGCCAGCAGCCGGGAGGGCGCAACGAGCATATATTTT. Translation gives CASSREGATSIYF.

The chain couples TRBV21-1 to TRBJ2-1; TRBD2 reflects the table's D call only, with no check against the DNA. TRBV21-1 has pseudogene status. This CDR3 contains 11 residues. The CDR3 reads CARELGISRFF. In nucleotides, the CDR3 is TGTGCCAGAGAACTAGGAATATCGCGGTTCTTC.

The J gene is TRBJ1-1, the V gene TRBV5-6; the D gene is possibly TRBD1 (5 bases). Germline CDR1 is SGHDT and CDR2 is YYEEEE. This CDR3 comprises 13 residues. The V end lost 4 bases, the J end lost 8 bases, and 15 bases lay between the germline ends. The CDR3, as DNA: TGTGCCAGCAGCGGGGGGTGGCAGCCAGAAGCTTTCTTT. Its protein is CASSGGWQPEAFF.

This chain uses TRBV7-8 with TRBJ1-2, with D maybe TRBD1 (5 bases). This CDR3 contains 13 residues. The germline gives CDR1 SGHVS, CDR2 FQNEAQ. V gave up 2 bases and J gave up 5 bases, with 9 bases separating them. Here the CDR3 reads CASSLSRDYGYTF. CDR3 bases: TGTGCCAGCAGCTTAAGCAGGGATTATGGCTACACCTTC. The entire variable domain, with the rest obtained from reference TRBV7-8 and TRBJ1-2, is as follows: GAGVSQSPRYKVAKRGQDVALRCDPISGHVSLFWYQQALGQGPEFLTYFQNEAQLDKSGLPSDRFFAERPEGSVSTLKIQRTQQEDSAVYLCASSLSRDYGYTFGSGTRLTVV.

V and J are TRBV7-2 and TRBJ2-7; 8 bases are a match to TRBD1. Germline V gene sequence: CDR1 SGHTA, CDR2 FQGNSA. After removal of 4 bases from V and 3 bases from J, the junction contained 5 bases not matched to a gene. The CDR3 extends over 14 amino acids. CDR3 coding DNA: TGTGCCAGCAGCTCGGGACAGGTCGTCTACGAGCAGTACTTC. Its translation is CASSSGQVVYEQYF.

This clone was found once. This chain joins TRBV15 and TRBJ1-4; D gene unclear. V lost 0 bases, J lost 8 bases, and 13 bases lay in between. CDR1 and CDR2 (germline): LNHNV, YYDKDF (reference sequence). The CDR3 is made up of 15 amino acids. The CDR3 nucleotides read TGTGCCACCAGCAGAGATCTCGGGAGTAACGAAAAACTGTTTTTT. Translated, it gives CATSRDLGSNEKLFF.

This clone was observed once. The rearrangement links TRBV7-2 to TRBJ2-1; 8 bases agree with TRBD2. V was clipped by 3 bases and J by 3 bases; unmatched bases: 13. Germline values: CDR1 SGHTA, CDR2 FQGNSA. CDR3 length equals 18 residues. The CDR3 DNA is TGTGCCAGCAGCTTGGGAGGGCCCCTAGCGGGTCTCTACAATGAGCAGTTCTTC. Translation: CASSLGGPLAGLYNEQFF.

The chain combines TRBV7-2 with TRBJ2-7, with 7 positions matching TRBD1. Trimming cost V 9 bases and J 3 bases; bases outside gene matches: 5. The CDR3 is 12 amino acids. Germline-derived CDR1 and CDR2 are SGHTA and FQGNSA. Written as DNA, the CDR3 is TGTGCCAGTCGACAGGGTGTCTACGAGCAGTACTTC. Translated, it gives CASRQGVYEQYF.

There are a few counts of this clone. The chain carries TRBV2 and TRBJ2-1; D is unresolved. This CDR3 region has 14 residues. V lost 6 bases and J lost 5, with 14 bases in between. Germline V gene sequence: CDR1 SNHLY, CDR2 FYNNEI. CDR3 amino acids: CASRERRTDNEQFF. In nucleotides, the CDR3 is TGTGCCAGCAGAGAGCGCCGAACTGACAATGAGCAGTTCTTC.

The chain couples TRBV29-1 to TRBJ2-4; D is unclear. Germline assignment: CDR1 SQVTM and CDR2 ANQGSEA. This CDR3 region has 14 residues. Trimming removed 5 bases at V and 1 base at J, with 12 bases between. CDR3: CSVRGKSAKNIQYF. DNA of the CDR3: TGCAGCGTTCGAGGCAAAAGCGCCAAAAACATTCAGTACTTC.

CDR3 region: CASSRGGALTDTQYF. Here the CDR3 DNA reads TGTGCCAGCAGTCGCGGGGGGGCCTTAACAGATACGCAGTATTTT. The chain carries TRBV27 and TRBJ2-3, with 9 bases fitting TRBD2. With 5 bases clipped from V and 3 bases from J, the junction kept 6 bases outside the gene matches. The CDR3 spans 15 residues. Germline V gene data show CDR1 as MNHEY and CDR2 as SMNVEV (reference sequence).

This chain joins TRBV10-3 and TRBJ2-2, with TRBD1 identical over 8 bases. The CDR3 spans 16 residues. V was clipped by 2 bases and J by 1 base; unmatched bases: 3. In germline, CDR1 is ENHRY, CDR2 SYGVKD. The CDR3 region has the DNA TGTGCCATCAGTGAGCCACAGGGGGGGAACACCGGGGAGCTGTTTTTT. Protein sequence: CAISEPQGGNTGELFF.

The chain employs TRBV28 and TRBJ1-2; 9 positions match TRBD1. Germline-derived CDR1 and CDR2 are MDHEN and SYDVKM. The CDR3 is made up of 14 amino acids. Trimming cost V 6 bases and J 8 bases; bases outside gene matches: 10. CDR3 sequence: CASSPTGQGYGYTF. CDR3 DNA: TGTGCCAGCAGCCCTACGGGACAGGGTTACGGCTACACCTTC.

This clone was picked up a small number of times. The rearrangement uses TRBV21-1 and TRBJ1-1; the tabulated D call, TRBD1, remains unverified against the DNA. TRBV21-1 constitutes a pseudogene. There are 19 residues in the CDR3. In DNA form, the CDR3 reads TGTGCCAGCAGCTCTAAGGGAGGACAGGGGAATAGGATGAACACTGAAGCTTTCTTT. This gives the protein CASSSKGGQGNRMNTEAFF.

The genes are TRBV20-1 and TRBJ1-5; 7 bases match TRBD1. This CDR3 has 16 residues. Germline V CDR1 and CDR2: DFQATT, SNEGSKA (reference sequence). With V trimmed by 3 bases and J by 0 bases, 8 bases remained unmatched. CDR3 sequence (DNA): TGCAGTGCTAGTCTGACAGGGCGTACTAGCAATCAGCCCCAGCATTTT. This encodes CSASLTGRTSNQPQHF.

This clone appeared a few times. This chain uses TRBV6-2 or TRBV6-3 with TRBJ1-1, with D unresolved. CDR1 and CDR2 (germline): MNHEY, SVGEGT. The CDR3 consists of 15 residues. V was clipped by 5 bases and J by 0 bases, with 13 bases between them. CDR3 DNA: TGTGCCAGCAGTCCCCTGCGTCCGATGAACACTGAAGCTTTCTTT. Its protein product is CASSPLRPMNTEAFF.